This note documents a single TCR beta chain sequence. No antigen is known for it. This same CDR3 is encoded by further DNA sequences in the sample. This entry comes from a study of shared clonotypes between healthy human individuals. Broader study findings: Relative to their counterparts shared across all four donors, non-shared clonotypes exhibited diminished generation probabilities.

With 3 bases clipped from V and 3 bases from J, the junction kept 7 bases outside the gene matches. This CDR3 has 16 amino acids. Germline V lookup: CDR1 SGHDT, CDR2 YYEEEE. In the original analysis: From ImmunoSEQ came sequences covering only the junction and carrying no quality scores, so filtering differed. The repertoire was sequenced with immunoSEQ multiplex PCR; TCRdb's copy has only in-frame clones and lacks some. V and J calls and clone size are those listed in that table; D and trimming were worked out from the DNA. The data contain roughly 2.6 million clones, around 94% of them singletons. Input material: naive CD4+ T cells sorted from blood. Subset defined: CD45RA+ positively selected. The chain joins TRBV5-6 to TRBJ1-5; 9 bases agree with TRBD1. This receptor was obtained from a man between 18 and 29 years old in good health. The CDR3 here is CASSSRGQGINQPQHF. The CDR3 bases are TGTGCCAGCAGCTCCAGGGGACAGGGAATCAATCAGCCCCAGCATTTT.